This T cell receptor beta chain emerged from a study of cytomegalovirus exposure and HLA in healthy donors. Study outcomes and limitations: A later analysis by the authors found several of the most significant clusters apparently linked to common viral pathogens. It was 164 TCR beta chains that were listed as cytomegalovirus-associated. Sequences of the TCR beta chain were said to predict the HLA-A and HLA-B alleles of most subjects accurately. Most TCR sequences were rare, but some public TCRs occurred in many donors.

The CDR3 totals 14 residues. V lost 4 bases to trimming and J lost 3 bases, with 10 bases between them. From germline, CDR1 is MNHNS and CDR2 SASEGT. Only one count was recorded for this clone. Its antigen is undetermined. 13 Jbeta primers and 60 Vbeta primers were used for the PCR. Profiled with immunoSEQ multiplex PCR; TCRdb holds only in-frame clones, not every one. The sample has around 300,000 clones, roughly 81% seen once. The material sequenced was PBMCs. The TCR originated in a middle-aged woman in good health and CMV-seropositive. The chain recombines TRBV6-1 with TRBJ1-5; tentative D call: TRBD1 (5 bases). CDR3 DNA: TGTGCCAGCAGTGCTGACAGTATCAATCAGCCCCAGCATTTT. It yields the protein CASSADSINQPQHF.